The 28 T cell receptor beta chains listed next were all sequenced from one sample in a study of T cells in Graves' hyperthyroidism and ophthalmopathy. The source material, RNA transcripts, was used to amplify TCR beta CDR3 regions. Initially, a first-round RT-PCR of the TCR CDR3 employed the HTBI primer set. TCRdb re-derived calls from the multiplex PCR reads in MiXCR, one entry per CDR3 protein. The table has fewer than 650,000 distinct CDR3 sequences, approximately 13% seen once. Source material: blood. The receptors originated from a woman in her 30s with Graves' hyperthyroidism that later progressed to Graves' ophthalmopathy.

This clonotype was observed many times. J is TRBJ1-4 and V is TRBV13; TRBD1 might be the D (6 bases). Trimming cost V 2 bases and J 5 bases, with 15 bases left between them. This CDR3 has 16 amino acids. In germline, CDR1 is PRHDT, CDR2 FYEKMQ (reference sequence). CDR3 coding DNA: TGTGCCAGCAGCTTACCAGGGGAGGGGGACAATGAAAAACTGTTTTTT. Translated: CASSLPGEGDNEKLFF.

The chain is built from TRBV20-1 and TRBJ2-7; 8 bases agree with TRBD2. V was pared by 3 bases and J by 2 bases, with 9 bases of the junction left unmatched. Germline CDR1 is DFQATT and CDR2 is SNEGSKA (reference sequence). The CDR3 runs to 15 residues. The CDR3 coding sequence is TGCAGTGCTAGTTCGCCTAGCGGGTTCCCCTACGAGCAGTACTTC. This encodes CSASSPSGFPYEQYF.

The rearrangement links TRBV7-2 to TRBJ1-2; 7 bases fit TRBD1. Trimming cost V 5 bases and J 8 bases; bases outside gene matches: 8. The CDR3 runs to 13 residues. From germline, CDR1 is SGHTA and CDR2 FQGNSA. The CDR3 coding sequence is TGTGCCAGCAGCCTCCGGGACAGCGGAGGCTACACCTTC. Residues: CASSLRDSGGYTF.

The DNA of the CDR3 is TGTGCCAGCAGCTTGGATCCAGCGGGAGGACTGAACACCGGGGAGCTGTTTTTT. It is translated as CASSLDPAGGLNTGELFF. This chain connects TRBV5-4 to TRBJ2-2; 9 nucleotides match TRBD2. Germline V gene lookup returns CDR1 SGHNT and CDR2 YYREEE (reference sequence). J lost 1 base, V lost 0 bases, and 7 bases had no gene match. The CDR3 runs 18 residues.

This clonotype was counted many times. The rearrangement uses TRBV7-8 and TRBJ1-6, with D unresolved. Germline V gene data show CDR1 as SGHVS and CDR2 as FQNEAQ. CDR3 size: 16 residues. With 0 bases removed from V and 11 bases from J, the gap between germline ends came to 17 bases. The CDR3 region is CASSLASFTHSAPLHF. For the CDR3, the DNA is TGTGCCAGCAGCTTAGCTAGTTTTACCCATTCAGCACCCCTCCACTTT.

This clonotype was seen repeatedly, ten times or more. CDR3 sequence (DNA): TGTGCCAGCAGTTTAAACATTCTATATGGCTACACCTTC. It specifies CASSLNILYGYTF. This chain uses TRBV28 with TRBJ1-2; D unresolved. Germline V gene lookup returns CDR1 MDHEN and CDR2 SYDVKM. The CDR3 length is 13 residues. Trimming stripped 2 bases from V and 5 bases from J, with 9 bases between.

This clonotype has ten or more counts. CDR3 coding DNA: TGTGCCAGCAGTTTGATGGGGAGACTGACCCAAGAGACCCAGTACTTC. It is translated as CASSLMGRLTQETQYF. The chain recombines TRBV27 with TRBJ2-5; D perhaps matches TRBD2 (5 bases). This CDR3 comprises 16 residues. CDR1 and CDR2 from the germline V gene are MNHEY and SMNVEV (reference sequence). Deletions cut 3 bases from V and 1 base from J, with 15 bases between.

The table lists this clonotype with many counts. This chain links TRBV28 with TRBJ1-4; possibly TRBD1 for D (5 bases). Trimming left V 4 bases short and J 6 bases short, with 15 bases between. This CDR3 is 15 amino acids long. Per the germline V gene, CDR1 is MDHEN and CDR2 is SYDVKM. CDR3 loop: CASSSLRGIDEKLFF. The CDR3 DNA sequence: TGTGCCAGCAGTTCGTTGAGGGGAATTGATGAAAAACTGTTTTTT.

V and J are TRBV6-2 or TRBV6-3 and TRBJ1-1, with 9 bases that match TRBD1. The CDR3 runs 16 residues. The J segment lost 5 bases and the V segment lost 5 bases, leaving 12 bases of the junction unmatched. The germline V gene encodes CDR1 MNHEY and CDR2 SVGEGT. CDR3 protein: CASSPLWTGEETEAFF. Written as DNA, the CDR3 is TGTGCCAGCAGTCCCCTGTGGACAGGGGAGGAAACTGAAGCTTTCTTT.

This clonotype was seen many times. J is TRBJ1-5 and V is TRBV27; D is ambiguous. The length of the CDR3 is 12 residues. With 6 bases removed from V and 7 bases from J, the gap between germline ends came to 10 bases. CDR1 MNHEY and CDR2 SMNVEV come from the germline V gene (reference sequence). The CDR3 bases are TGTGCCAGCAGGGCGGCGGGCCAGCCCCAGCATTTT. The encoded protein is CASRAAGQPQHF.

In its sample, this clonotype was seen a few times. This sequence joins TRBV24-1 and TRBJ1-4; 11 bases map to TRBD1. Looked up from germline, CDR1 is KGHDR and CDR2 is SFDVKD. The ends lost 3 bases at V and 8 bases at J; junction bases unmatched: 4. CDR3 length: 15 amino acids. The CDR3 DNA is TGTGCCACCAGTGATCCGGGACAGGGGGACGAAAAACTGTTTTTT. The encoded protein is CATSDPGQGDEKLFF.

This clonotype was detected ten times or more. The chain employs TRBV6-1 and TRBJ2-1; 8 bases map to TRBD1. Trimming removed 7 bases from V and 9 bases from J; junction bases left unmatched: 14. This CDR3 is built from 15 residues. Germline CDR1 and CDR2: MNHNS and SASEGT. This chain's CDR3 is CASTETQGADIEQFF. In DNA, the CDR3 is TGTGCCAGCACCGAAACGCAGGGGGCGGATATTGAGCAGTTCTTC.

This clonotype has ten or more counts. V and J are TRBV11-2 and TRBJ1-4, with D hard to call. The CDR3 totals 14 residues. With 4 bases removed from V and 5 bases from J, the gap between germline ends came to 11 bases. CDR1 and CDR2 (germline): SGHAT, FQNNGV. CDR3 in amino acids: CASSSGVGNEKLFF. In DNA form, the CDR3 reads TGTGCCAGCAGCTCCGGCGTGGGGAATGAAAAACTGTTTTTT. Using reference TRBV11-2 and TRBJ1-4 for the parts outside the CDR3, the full variable domain is EAGVAQSPRYKIIEKRQSVAFWCNPISGHATLYWYQQILGQGPKLLIQFQNNGVVDDSQLPKDRFSAERLKGVDSTLKIQPAKLEDSAVYLCASSSGVGNEKLFFGSGTQLSVL.

In its sample, this clonotype was seen many times. The chain employs TRBV2 and TRBJ1-1; D gene uncertain. CDR1 and CDR2 from the germline V gene are SNHLY and FYNNEI. The CDR3 contains 10 residues. V lost 10 bases to trimming and J lost 3 bases, with 6 bases between them. The CDR3 loop reads CANPDTEAFF. For the CDR3, the DNA is TGTGCCAATCCGGACACTGAAGCTTTCTTT.

The CDR3 here is CAISSIYNEQFF. The CDR3, as DNA: TGTGCCATCTCCTCGATCTACAATGAGCAGTTCTTC. The chain employs TRBV6-2 or TRBV6-3 and TRBJ2-1, with no clear D. Germline CDR1 and CDR2: MNHEY and SVGEGT. The CDR3 is made up of 12 amino acids. V shed 10 bases and J shed 3 bases, with 10 bases lying between them.

This clonotype came up many times. The CDR3 loop reads CASSPPSDYTDTQYF. CDR3 nucleotide sequence: TGTGCCAGCTCACCACCGAGTGACTACACAGATACGCAGTATTTT. J is TRBJ2-3 and V is TRBV18; D might be TRBD2 (5 bases). The V end lost 0 bases, the J end lost 2 bases, and 9 bases lay between the germline ends. This CDR3 comprises 15 residues. Germline CDR1 reads KGHSH; CDR2 reads LQKENI.

The rearrangement uses TRBV3-1 and TRBJ1-2; D gene uncertain. V was pared by 2 bases and J by 5 bases, with 3 bases between. Germline V gene lookup returns CDR1 LGHDT and CDR2 YNNKEL (reference sequence). The length of the CDR3 is 11 residues. This CDR3 reads CASSQRYGYTF. CDR3 bases: TGTGCCAGCAGCCAAAGGTATGGCTACACCTTC.

This clonotype was detected many times. V and J are TRBV28 and TRBJ1-1; no definite D call. The CDR3 loop spans 12 amino acids. In germline, CDR1 is MDHEN, CDR2 SYDVKM. Trimming removed 8 bases at V and 0 bases at J, with 7 bases between. CDR3: CASVYMNTEAFF. The DNA of the CDR3 is TGTGCCAGCGTTTACATGAACACTGAAGCTTTCTTT.

This clonotype was detected ten times or more. This chain connects TRBV2 to TRBJ1-4, with 9 nucleotides matching TRBD1. CDR3 length equals 15 residues. Per the germline V gene, CDR1 is SNHLY and CDR2 is FYNNEI. The ends lost 6 bases at V and 6 bases at J; junction bases unmatched: 8. The CDR3 here is CASSLPRTGDEKLFF. The CDR3 DNA reads TGTGCCAGCAGCCTCCCCAGGACAGGGGATGAAAAACTGTTTTTT.

This clonotype was seen ten or more times. The chain carries TRBV6-1 and TRBJ2-1; either TRBD1 or TRBD2 may fit D (5 bases each). Germline V lookup: CDR1 MNHNS, CDR2 SASEGT. V was shortened by 6 bases and J by 4 bases, with 16 bases between the two germline ends. The CDR3 runs 15 residues. DNA for the CDR3: TGTGCCAGCAGAAGGCCCGGGGACGCATACAATGAGCAGTTCTTC. It yields the protein CASRRPGDAYNEQFF.

The sample holds many counts of this clonotype. V usage is TRBV27 and J usage is TRBJ2-1; D unclear. V gave up 4 bases and J gave up 4 bases, with 8 bases separating them. CDR1 is MNHEY and CDR2 is SMNVEV in the germline V gene (reference sequence). The CDR3 sequence is 13 residues long. The CDR3 nucleotides read TGTGCCAGCAGTTCGGACCAGTACAATGAGCAGTTCTTC. Its translation: CASSSDQYNEQFF.

This clonotype was found a few times. The chain links TRBV5-5 to TRBJ2-1; no reliable D call. The germline V gene encodes CDR1 SGHKS and CDR2 YYEKEE (reference sequence). V dropped 0 bases and J dropped 1 base, with 11 bases sitting between them. The CDR3 length is 16 residues. Here the CDR3 reads CASSLGGPLSYNEQFF. In DNA form, the CDR3 reads TGTGCCAGCAGCTTGGGAGGACCGCTATCCTACAATGAGCAGTTCTTC.

V gene TRBV7-9 combines with J gene TRBJ2-7; 13 positions match TRBD2. Unmatched junction bases numbered 7, after V lost 5 bases and J lost 3 bases. The germline CDR1 and CDR2 sequences are SEHNR and FQNEAQ (reference sequence). The CDR3 spans 16 residues. CDR3 DNA: TGTGCCAGCAGCGAAAGACTAGCGGGAGGAAGCTACGAGCAGTACTTC. Translation: CASSERLAGGSYEQYF.

This clonotype was observed at least ten times. This sequence joins TRBV6-1 and TRBJ2-1; TRBD1 or TRBD2 may be the D gene (5 bases each). The germline V gene has CDR1 MNHNS and CDR2 SASEGT. The CDR3 extends over 14 amino acids. Trimming cost V 5 bases and J 10 bases, with 18 bases left between them. The CDR3 DNA reads TGTGCCAGCAGTTCCCCAGGGTCGGGGCTCGAGCAGTTCTTC. This translates into CASSSPGSGLEQFF.

This clonotype was counted many times. V and J are TRBV7-9 and TRBJ2-1, with D uncertain. From germline, CDR1 is SEHNR and CDR2 FQNEAQ (reference sequence). V was clipped by 5 bases and J by 7 bases, with 6 bases between them. This CDR3 spans 11 amino acids. As DNA, the CDR3 is TGTGCCAGCAGCCACTATAATGAGCAGTTCTTC. This encodes CASSHYNEQFF.

The chain links TRBV6-1 to TRBJ2-7, with TRBD1 identical over 7 bases. Germline assignment: CDR1 MNHNS and CDR2 SASEGT. This CDR3 has 13 residues. V was clipped by 7 bases and J by 2 bases; unmatched bases: 5. The CDR3 DNA reads as TGTGCCAGCACCGCTACAGGGGCCTACGAGCAGTACTTC. It encodes CASTATGAYEQYF.

As to this clonotype: A much bigger clone sits one base away, suggesting this may be a read error. The V and J genes are TRBV20-1 and TRBJ1-5; TRBD1 might be the D (6 bases). The germline V and J ends were trimmed by 6 bases and 1 base, with 22 bases remaining between them. This CDR3 is built from 17 residues. Germline CDR1 reads DFQATT; CDR2 reads SNEGSKA (reference sequence). The CDR3 spells CSANFAGAEKSNQPQHF. The DNA of the CDR3 is TGCAGTGCCAACTTTGCGGGGGCTGAAAAAAGCAATCAGCCCCAGCATTTT.

This clonotype was picked up many times. The chain joins TRBV6-1 to TRBJ2-1, with no clear D. Germline V CDR1 and CDR2: MNHNS, SASEGT. V lost 5 bases to trimming and J lost 0 bases, with 5 bases between them. CDR3 length: 13 amino acids. CDR3 loop: CASSRISYNEQFF. The CDR3 DNA reads as TGTGCCAGCAGTCGAATCTCCTACAATGAGCAGTTCTTC.